The 32 T cell receptor beta chains below were found in one sample sequenced in a study of PD-1 blockade in classical Hodgkin lymphoma. Patients all relapsed after autologous stem cell transplantation, and there was variation in brentuximab vedotin exposure. Only in-frame clones appear in the TCRdb table, and some are missing; sequencing was by immunoSEQ multiplex PCR. In the table there are 20,000 to 25,000 clones, around 80% of which are singletons. Sequenced here: peripheral blood mononuclear cells (PBMCs), sampled before the second cycle of nivolumab. The receptors shown here come from a human donor with classical Hodgkin lymphoma.

This clone has only one observation. The chain combines TRBV6-5 with TRBJ1-5; 8 nucleotides match TRBD1. Germline CDR1 MNHEY, CDR2 SVGAGI. The ends lost 5 bases at V and 0 bases at J; junction bases unmatched: 0. CDR3 length equals 14 residues. CDR3 region: CASSGQGSNQPQHF. CDR3 coding DNA: TGTGCCAGCAGTGGACAGGGTAGCAATCAGCCCCAGCATTTT.

The chain is built from TRBV5-8 and TRBJ2-2; a weak D match, TRBD1 (5 bases). Germline assignment: CDR1 SGHTS and CDR2 YDEGEE. The CDR3 length is 15 residues. The V and J ends lost 0 bases and 2 bases respectively, with 8 bases between them. CDR3 loop: CASSLEQANTGELFF. CDR3 coding DNA: TGTGCCAGCAGCTTGGAACAGGCAAACACCGGGGAGCTGTTTTTT.

The chain recombines TRBV11-2 with TRBJ2-2, with D possibly TRBD1 on 5 matching bases. The V gene's germline CDR1 is SGHAT and CDR2 FQNNGV. Trimming stripped 1 base from V and 6 bases from J, with 12 bases between. The CDR3 contains 15 residues. The CDR3 is CASSLARQGSGELFF. The CDR3 DNA sequence: TGTGCCAGCAGCTTAGCCCGGCAGGGTTCCGGGGAGCTGTTTTTT.

The rearrangement joins TRBV27 to TRBJ2-7; tentatively, D is TRBD1 (5 bases). Germline loops: CDR1 MNHEY, CDR2 SMNVEV (reference sequence). This CDR3 is built from 15 residues. Between the trimmed V and J ends, which lost 2 bases and 2 bases, there was a span of 13 bases. The CDR3, as DNA: TGTGCCAGCAGTTTACGGGCAGGGTTGGCCTACGAGCAGTACGTC. Residues: CASSLRAGLAYEQYV.

The chain recombines TRBV4-1 with TRBJ2-2, with TRBD1 as a possible D gene (7 bases). The CDR3 length is 17 residues. V lost 1 base and J 5 bases, leaving 17 bases between the germline ends. Germline CDR1 and CDR2: MGHRA and YSYEKL. The CDR3 DNA is TGCGCCAGCAGCCAAGCCGGGCGGACAGGAGGGACCGGGGAGCTGTTTTTT. Amino acids: CASSQAGRTGGTGELFF.

The chain recombines TRBV7-2 with TRBJ1-5; D is perhaps TRBD1 (6 bases). This CDR3 is built from 17 residues. The germline V gene has CDR1 SGHTA and CDR2 FQGNSA. V lost 1 base and J 6 bases, leaving 19 bases between the germline ends. The CDR3 region has the DNA TGTGCCAGCAGCTTAGACTCCTCTGGGGGGGGCGGTCAGCCCCAGCATTTT. Translated: CASSLDSSGGGGQPQHF.

The chain recombines TRBV5-5 with TRBJ1-4; 8 nucleotides agree with TRBD1. This CDR3 comprises 14 residues. The ends lost 0 bases at V and 8 bases at J; junction bases unmatched: 3. Germline assignment: CDR1 SGHKS and CDR2 YYEKEE (reference sequence). CDR3 sequence (DNA): TGTGCCAGCAGCTTGGCAGGACAGGGCGAAAAACTGTTTTTT. This sequence encodes CASSLAGQGEKLFF.

The chain uses TRBV5-1 and TRBJ1-5; 7 bases agree with TRBD1. CDR3 length: 15 amino acids. The germline V gene has CDR1 SGHRS and CDR2 YFSETQ. J was trimmed by 2 bases and V by 4 bases; bases with no gene match: 6. The CDR3 DNA is TGCGCCAGCAGCCCGGGACAGTGGGGCAATCAGCCCCAGCATTTT. Amino acid sequence: CASSPGQWGNQPQHF.

The J gene is TRBJ1-4, the V gene TRBV9; 9 bases are a match to TRBD1. V was clipped by 4 bases and J by 8 bases; unmatched bases: 12. CDR1 SGDLS and CDR2 YYNGEE come from the germline V gene. The CDR3 covers 16 residues. The CDR3 nucleotides read TGTGCCAGCAGCATAAGCTCGGGACAGGGCTACGAAAAACTGTTTTTT. Translated, it gives CASSISSGQGYEKLFF.

To note about this clone: The junction differs from germline at one of its ends, possibly a read error. Other DNA sequences in this specimen translate into the identical CDR3. This sequence joins TRBV4-3 and TRBJ2-3, with no clear D. The CDR3 contains 15 residues. Germline assignment: CDR1 LGHNA and CDR2 YSLEER. Here the CDR3 reads CASSQRRRGADTQYF. CDR3 nucleotide sequence: TGCGCCAGCAGCCAGAGGCGCCGAGGTGCAGATACGCAATATTTT.

The CDR3 is CASSLVQGFGANVLTF. DNA for the CDR3: TGCGCCAGCAGCTTAGTACAGGGCTTTGGGGCCAACGTCCTGACTTTC. The rearrangement joins TRBV5-1 to TRBJ2-6; D possibly corresponds to TRBD1 (6 bases). The germline V and J ends were trimmed by 2 bases and 3 bases, with 12 bases remaining between them. CDR3 length: 16 residues. Germline V lookup: CDR1 SGHRS, CDR2 YFSETQ.

The chain combines TRBV6-1 with TRBJ2-7, with 8 bases identical to TRBD1. CDR1 and CDR2 (germline): MNHNS, SASEGT. Trimming at V came to 9 bases and at J to 1 base, leaving 8 bases not matched to a gene. The CDR3 extends over 14 amino acids. In nucleotides, the CDR3 is TGTGCCAGTACCCTGGGACAGGAGTCCTACGAGCAGTACTTC. Translation: CASTLGQESYEQYF.

V is TRBV7-2 and J is TRBJ1-6; no definite D call. This CDR3 contains 15 residues. V gave up 3 bases and J gave up 0 bases, with 6 bases separating them. CDR1 and CDR2 (germline): SGHTA, FQGNSA. The CDR3 region has the DNA TGTGCCAGCAGCTTGGGTAGCTCCTATAATTCACCCCTCCACTTT. The encoded protein is CASSLGSSYNSPLHF.

A remark on this clone: At one end, the junction sequence differs from germline, possibly due to a read error. The chain recombines TRBV5-5 with TRBJ2-5, with D hard to call. CDR3 length: 13 residues. In germline, CDR1 is SGHKS, CDR2 YYEKEE (reference sequence). CDR3 sequence reads: CASNLGSQETQYF. CDR3 sequence (DNA): TGTGCCAGCAACTTGGGCTCCCAAGAGACCCAGTACTTC. Complete variable domain (other parts from reference TRBV5-5 and TRBJ2-5): DAGVTQSPTHLIKTRGQQVTLRCSPISGHKSVSWYQQVLGQGPQFIFQYYEKEERGRGNFPDRFSARQFPNYSSELNVNALLLGDSALYLCASNLGSQETQYFGPGTRLLVL.

The chain couples TRBV6-5 to TRBJ2-3; D gene uncertain. CDR1 is MNHEY and CDR2 is SVGAGI in the germline V gene. This CDR3 is 14 amino acids long. Between the trimmed V and J ends, which lost 3 bases and 4 bases, there was a span of 11 bases. The CDR3 sequence is CASSYGQNSDTQYF. CDR3 in DNA: TGTGCCAGCAGTTATGGGCAGAATTCAGATACGCAGTATTTT.

The V gene is TRBV30, the J gene TRBJ1-1; a possible D gene is TRBD1 (6 bases). V lost 0 bases to trimming and J lost 5 bases, with 22 bases between them. Germline assignment: CDR1 GTSNPN and CDR2 SVGIG (reference sequence). This CDR3 comprises 17 residues. The CDR3 DNA follows: TGTGCCTGGAGTGTACTGTCATCCGGGGGCGGGTGGACTGAAGCTTTCTTT. Translated, it gives CAWSVLSSGGGWTEAFF.

A single count supports this clone. The V call is TRBV5-6, the J call TRBJ1-2; D gene uncertain. The CDR3 has 13 amino acids. The ends were cut back, 4 bases at V and 4 bases at J, with 11 bases in the middle. The germline V gene has CDR1 SGHDT and CDR2 YYEEEE. CDR3 in amino acids: CASSGGPVYGYTF. DNA for the CDR3: TGTGCCAGCAGCGGAGGACCCGTCTATGGCTACACCTTC. Based on the CDR3 plus reference TRBV5-6 and TRBJ1-2, the full variable domain is DAGVTQSPTHLIKTRGQQVTLRCSPKSGHDTVSWYQQALGQGPQFIFQYYEEEERQRGNFPDRFSGHQFPNYSSELNVNALLLGDSALYLCASSGGPVYGYTFGSGTRLTVV.

This clone was recorded once. The CDR3 DNA follows: TGTGCCAGCAGTTTGAACGTACAGGGGGCTGAAGCTTTCTTT. It translates to CASSLNVQGAEAFF. This rearrangement joins TRBV27 to TRBJ1-1, with TRBD1 identical over 8 bases. This CDR3 is 14 amino acids long. Germline V gene sequence: CDR1 MNHEY, CDR2 SMNVEV (reference sequence). The V and J ends lost 3 bases and 6 bases, in that order; junction bases with no gene match: 6.

This clone is labeled medium-sized. The chain joins TRBV4-3 to TRBJ1-1; D not resolved. The CDR3 consists of 15 residues. Trimming removed 0 bases at V and 6 bases at J, with 14 bases between. The germline CDR1 and CDR2 sequences are LGHNA and YSLEER. In DNA form, the CDR3 reads TGCGCCAGCAGCCAAGACCTCGGGGTTCGCGCTGAAGCTTTCTTT. Amino acid sequence: CASSQDLGVRAEAFF.

This chain connects TRBV5-4 to TRBJ2-6, with D possibly TRBD1 on 5 matching bases. Germline CDR1 and CDR2: SGHNT and YYREEE (reference sequence). The CDR3 covers 15 residues. The V gene lost 2 bases and the J gene lost 2 bases, with 8 bases spanning the gap. The CDR3 spells CASSFPRAGANVLTF. CDR3 coding DNA: TGTGCCAGCAGCTTCCCCAGGGCTGGGGCCAACGTCCTGACTTTC.

The chain has TRBV6-1 and TRBJ2-7; the D gene is possibly TRBD1 (5 bases). V was clipped by 2 bases and J by 4 bases, with 9 bases between them. CDR1 and CDR2 from the germline V gene are MNHNS and SASEGT. This CDR3 is built from 13 residues. CDR3 sequence (DNA): TGTGCCAGCAGTGAATCAGGGTTGTACGAGCAGTACGTC. Protein: CASSESGLYEQYV.

This clone was seen a handful of times. The chain links TRBV11-3 to TRBJ1-4; D gene uncertain. CDR3 length: 19 amino acids. V shed 1 base and J shed 5 bases, with 23 bases lying between them. Germline V CDR1 and CDR2: SGHNT, YENEEA. The CDR3 reads CASSLARGFSVTINEKLFF. The DNA of the CDR3 is TGTGCCAGCAGCTTAGCGCGGGGTTTTTCCGTAACAATCAATGAAAAACTGTTTTTT.

This chain connects TRBV6-5 to TRBJ1-2; D might be TRBD1 (6 bases). The CDR3 totals 16 residues. V was cut by 0 bases and J by 7 bases, with 18 bases left in between. Germline V gives CDR1 MNHEY, CDR2 SVGAGI. CDR3 in DNA: TGTGCCAGCAGTTACTCGAGGGGGGGGCGCATTTCTGGCTACACCTTC. This codes for CASSYSRGGRISGYTF.

The CDR3 here is CASSEVAGRNTYEQYV. The CDR3 nucleotides are TGTGCCAGCAGTGAAGTGGCGGGGCGAAACACCTACGAGCAGTACGTC. The genes are TRBV28 and TRBJ2-7, with D perhaps TRBD2 (6 bases). The CDR3 has 16 amino acids. Germline V gene data show CDR1 as MDHEN and CDR2 as SYDVKM. Trimming stripped 5 bases from V and 2 bases from J, with 19 bases between.

V usage is TRBV7-2 and J usage is TRBJ2-7, with D possibly TRBD1 on 5 matching bases. The length of the CDR3 is 13 residues. CDR1 SGHTA and CDR2 FQGNSA come from the germline V gene. Trimming stripped 0 bases from V and 5 bases from J, with 8 bases between. For the CDR3, the DNA is TGTGCCAGCAGCTTAGCCAGGGCCCACGAGCAGTACTTC. Protein sequence: CASSLARAHEQYF.

This clone turned up a few times. The rearrangement uses TRBV7-8 and TRBJ2-5, with 16 bases aligning to TRBD2. J was trimmed by 9 bases and V by 8 bases; bases with no gene match: 18. CDR1 is SGHVS and CDR2 is FQNEAQ in the germline V gene. The CDR3 contains 18 residues. CDR3 in DNA: TGTGCCAGCTTCCCTCCCGGGACTAGCGGGAGGGGACGCGGGTCCCAGTACTTC. Its protein product is CASFPPGTSGRGRGSQYF.

This sequence joins TRBV6-9 and TRBJ1-1; TRBD1 agrees at 7 bases. This CDR3 has 15 amino acids. The germline gives CDR1 MNHGY, CDR2 SVAAGI. The V gene end was trimmed by 6 bases and the J gene end by 1 base; junction bases not matched to a gene: 8. The CDR3 nucleotides read TGTGCCAGCAGCCACACGGGACAGCAGAACACTGAAGCTTTCTTT. Translating gives CASSHTGQQNTEAFF.

The gene calls are TRBV27 and TRBJ1-1; D may be TRBD1 (5 bases). The V gene's germline CDR1 is MNHEY and CDR2 SMNVEV (reference sequence). V shed 2 bases and J shed 3 bases, with 7 bases lying between them. The CDR3 spans 13 residues. The CDR3 spells CASSLAGYTEAFF. The CDR3 DNA reads TGTGCCAGCAGTTTAGCAGGGTACACTGAAGCTTTCTTT.

The chain couples TRBV7-2 to TRBJ1-1; D gene unclear. This CDR3 comprises 13 residues. The V end was cut by 2 bases, the J end by 3 bases, with 7 bases between. Per germline, CDR1 SGHTA and CDR2 FQGNSA. The CDR3 reads CASSLLGHTEAFF. In DNA, the CDR3 is TGTGCCAGCAGCTTATTGGGTCACACTGAAGCTTTCTTT.

Written as DNA, the CDR3 is TGTGCCAGCAGCCCTAGGGGGTCGCAAGAGACCCAGTACTTC. It specifies CASSPRGSQETQYF. The rearrangement uses TRBV4-2 and TRBJ2-5; the D gene is possibly TRBD1 (6 bases). CDR3 length: 14 amino acids. The germline V gene encodes CDR1 LGHNA and CDR2 YNFKEQ. V was clipped by 4 bases and J by 2 bases, with 11 bases between them.

The CDR3 spells CASSSRELSYNEQFF. For the CDR3, the DNA is TGTGCCAGCAGCTCCCGGGAGCTCTCCTACAATGAGCAGTTCTTC. The rearrangement joins TRBV7-9 to TRBJ2-1; D may be TRBD2 (6 bases). V was trimmed by 4 bases and J by 0 bases, leaving 10 bases between them. This CDR3 spans 15 amino acids. Germline CDR1 is SEHNR and CDR2 is FQNEAQ (reference sequence). The complete variable domain, with remaining parts taken from reference TRBV7-9 and TRBJ2-1, reads DTGVSQNPRHKITKRGQNVTFRCDPISEHNRLYWYRQTLGQGPEFLTYFQNEAQLEKSRLLSDRFSAERPKGSFSTLEIQRTEQGDSAMYLCASSSRELSYNEQFFGPGTRLTVL.

This clone showed up just once. The chain employs TRBV10-1 and TRBJ2-4, with 10 nucleotides matching TRBD2. The junction had 5 bases not matched to a gene; V was cut back by 0 bases and J by 0 bases. The CDR3 is 18 residues long. Germline values: CDR1 WNHNN, CDR2 SYGVQD (reference sequence). CDR3 nucleotides: TGCGCCAGCAGTGAGTCAGGAGCGGGGGGGATAGCCAAAAACATTCAGTACTTC. It specifies CASSESGAGGIAKNIQYF.